This TCR beta chain was found in a study of identical twins. Study-level results: The study found weaker excess twin sharing in beta out-of-frame sequences.

TCRdb reprocessed the 5' RACE reads via MiXCR and lists one record per CDR3 protein. The data contain 500,000 to 550,000 distinct CDR3 sequences, less than 25% of them singletons. A remark on this clonotype: The antigen is undetermined.

Germline CDR1 is MNHNS and CDR2 is SASEGT. The CDR3 contains 18 residues. The V end lost 1 base, the J end lost 0 bases, and 16 bases lay between the germline ends. The data were also submitted as part of a second study, on T cells expressing NK-cell markers. That source notes: Underlying the TCR beta repertoires were sorted CD3+CD56+NKG2C+, CD3+CD56+NKG2C- and CD3+CD56-NKG2C+ T cells. The eight sequenced donors comprised seven who were HCMV-seropositive and one who was seronegative. Clones of NKG2C+ T cells that had expanded were of unclear HCMV specificity.

The chain carries TRBV6-1 and TRBJ2-1; D is unclear. This clonotype was obtained from a woman under 30 in good health. Material for sequencing was CD4+ T cells sorted from blood. The CDR3 protein is CASSEDDARLSSYNEQFF. CDR3 DNA sequence: TGTGCCAGCAGTGAAGATGACGCGAGGCTTAGCTCCTACAATGAGCAGTTCTTC.